This T cell receptor beta chain is drawn from a study of blood T cell repertoires in COVID-19. Overall study: Spain, Italy and the United States supplied samples that represented acute and convalescent COVID-19. In each case, the material was cDNA or gDNA derived from T cells, B-cell-depleted T cells, or PBMCs.

The CDR3 extends over 16 amino acids. With 2 bases clipped from V and 1 base from J, the junction kept 6 bases outside the gene matches. Per the germline V gene, CDR1 is MGHRA and CDR2 is YSYEKL. Per the original methods: By means of reference gene primer amplification, nucleated cell counts were estimated. Data came from immunoSEQ multiplex PCR; TCRdb stores just in-frame clones and leaves some out. That table supplies the V and J calls and clone size; D and trimming were determined from the DNA. The sample has 95,000 to 150,000 clones; about three quarters are singletons. This clone has only one observation.

The clonotype comes from a woman between 65 and 79 years old with acute or convalescent COVID-19. V and J are TRBV4-1 and TRBJ2-3; 7 bases agree with TRBD1. The material sequenced was peripheral blood. CDR3 DNA: TGCGCCAGCAGCCAAATGAGGGGGCAAGGCACAGATACGCAGTATTTT. It yields the protein CASSQMRGQGTDTQYF.